The present T cell receptor (beta chain) was sequenced within a study of T cells in narcolepsy. Study results and limitations: Blood of same and different patients, but not healthy controls, reportedly held recurring autoreactive clonotypes. Autoreactive HCRT-specific and TRIB2-specific clonotypes were marked in same-patient CSF-versus-blood CD4+ comparisons. In some patient and control memory CD4+ samples, autoreactive clones were absent.

Libraries were prepared by immunoSEQ multiplex PCR; TCRdb keeps only in-frame clonotypes and omits some of them. The sample records fewer than 30,000 clones, about 85% being singletons. CDR1 and CDR2 from the germline V gene are SGHRS and YFSETQ. V lost 4 bases to trimming and J lost 4 bases, with 11 bases between them. This CDR3 has 14 residues. Turning to this clone: Antigen unknown.

Sequencing used CD45RA- memory CD4+ T cells from PBMCs. This chain connects TRBV5-1 to TRBJ2-2; D gene ambiguous. The receptor comes from a human donor with narcolepsy. CDR3: CASSPLGLTGELFF. CDR3 bases: TGCGCCAGCAGCCCCTTGGGCCTCACCGGGGAGCTGTTTTTT.